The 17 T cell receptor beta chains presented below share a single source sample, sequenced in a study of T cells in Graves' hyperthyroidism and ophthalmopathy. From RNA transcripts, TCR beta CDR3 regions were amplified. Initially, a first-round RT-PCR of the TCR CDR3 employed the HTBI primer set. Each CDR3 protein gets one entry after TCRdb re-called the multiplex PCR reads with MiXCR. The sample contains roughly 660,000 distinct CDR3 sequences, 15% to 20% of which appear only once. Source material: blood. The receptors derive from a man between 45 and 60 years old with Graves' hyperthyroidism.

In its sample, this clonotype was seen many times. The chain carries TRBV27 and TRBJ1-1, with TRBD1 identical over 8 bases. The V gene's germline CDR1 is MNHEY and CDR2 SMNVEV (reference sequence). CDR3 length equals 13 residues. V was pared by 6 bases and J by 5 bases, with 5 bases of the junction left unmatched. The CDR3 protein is CASRDTGGTEAFF. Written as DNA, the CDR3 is TGTGCCAGCAGGGACACAGGGGGAACTGAAGCTTTCTTT.

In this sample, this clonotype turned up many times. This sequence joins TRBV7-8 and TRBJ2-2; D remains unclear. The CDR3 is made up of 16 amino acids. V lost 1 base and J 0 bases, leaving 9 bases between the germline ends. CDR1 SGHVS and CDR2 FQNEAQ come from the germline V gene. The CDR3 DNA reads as TGTGCCAGCAGCTTAGGGTCAGCGTCGAACACCGGGGAGCTGTTTTTT. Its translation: CASSLGSASNTGELFF.

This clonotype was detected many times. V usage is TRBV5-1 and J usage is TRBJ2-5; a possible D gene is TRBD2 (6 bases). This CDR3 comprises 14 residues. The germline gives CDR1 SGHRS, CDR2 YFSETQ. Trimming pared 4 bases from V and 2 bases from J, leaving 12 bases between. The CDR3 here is CASSGPGRQETQYF. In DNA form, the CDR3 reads TGCGCCAGCAGCGGACCCGGGAGACAAGAGACCCAGTACTTC.

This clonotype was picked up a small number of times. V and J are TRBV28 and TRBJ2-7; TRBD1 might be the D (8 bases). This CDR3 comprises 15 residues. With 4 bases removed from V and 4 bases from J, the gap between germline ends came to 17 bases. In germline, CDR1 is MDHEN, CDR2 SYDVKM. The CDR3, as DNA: TGTGCCAGCAGTTGGGTACAGGGGGGGGTGTACGAGCAGTACTTC. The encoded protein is CASSWVQGGVYEQYF.

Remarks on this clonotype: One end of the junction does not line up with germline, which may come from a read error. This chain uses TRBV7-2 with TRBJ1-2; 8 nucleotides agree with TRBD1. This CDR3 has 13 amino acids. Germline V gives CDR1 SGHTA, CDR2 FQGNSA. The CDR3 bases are TGTGCCAGCAGGGACAGGGCTAACTGTGGCTACACCTTC. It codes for CASRDRANCGYTF. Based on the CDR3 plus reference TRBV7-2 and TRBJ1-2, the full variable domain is GAGVSQSPSNKVTEKGKDVELRCDPISGHTALYWYRQSLGQGLEFLIYFQGNSAPDKSGLPSDRFSAERTGGSVSTLTIQRTQQEDSAVYLCASRDRANCGYTFGSGTRLTVV.

The CDR3 protein is CASSRTGYNIQYF. The CDR3 region has the DNA TGTGCCAGTAGTAGGACAGGGTATAACATTCAGTACTTC. The rearrangement uses TRBV19 and TRBJ2-4, with 8 nucleotides matching TRBD1. CDR3 length equals 13 residues. The trim removed 4 bases at V and 7 bases at J, leaving 3 bases unmatched. Germline-derived CDR1 and CDR2 are LNHDA and SQIVND (reference sequence). Drawing the rest from reference TRBV19 and TRBJ2-4, the complete variable domain is DGGITQSPKYLFRKEGQNVTLSCEQNLNHDAMYWYRQDPGQGLRLIYYSQIVNDFQKGDIAEGYSVSREKKESFPLTVTSAQKNPTAFYLCASSRTGYNIQYFGAGTRLSVL.

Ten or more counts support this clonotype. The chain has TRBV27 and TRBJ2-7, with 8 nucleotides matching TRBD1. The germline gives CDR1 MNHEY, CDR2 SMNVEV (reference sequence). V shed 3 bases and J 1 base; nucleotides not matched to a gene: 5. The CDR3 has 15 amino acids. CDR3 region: CASSLGQGASYEQYF. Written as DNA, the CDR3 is TGTGCCAGCAGTTTGGGGCAGGGGGCGTCCTACGAGCAGTACTTC.

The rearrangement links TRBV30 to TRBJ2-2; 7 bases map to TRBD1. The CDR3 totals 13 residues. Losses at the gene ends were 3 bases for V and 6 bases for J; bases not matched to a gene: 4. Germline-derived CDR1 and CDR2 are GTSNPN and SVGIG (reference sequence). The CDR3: CAWSQGDAGELFF. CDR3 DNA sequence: TGTGCCTGGAGCCAGGGGGACGCCGGGGAGCTGTTTTTT.

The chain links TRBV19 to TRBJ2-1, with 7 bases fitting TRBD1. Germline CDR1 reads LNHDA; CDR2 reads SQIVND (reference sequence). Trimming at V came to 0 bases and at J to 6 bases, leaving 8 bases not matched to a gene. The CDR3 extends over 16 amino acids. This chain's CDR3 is CASSIDRDSPCNEQFF. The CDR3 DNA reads TGTGCCAGTAGTATAGATCGGGACAGCCCCTGCAATGAGCAGTTCTTC.

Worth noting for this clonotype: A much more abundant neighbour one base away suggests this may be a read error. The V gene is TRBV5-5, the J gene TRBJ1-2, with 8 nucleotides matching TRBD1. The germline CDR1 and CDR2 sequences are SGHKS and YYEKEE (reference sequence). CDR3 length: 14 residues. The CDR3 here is CASSSGQELYGCTF. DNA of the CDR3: TGTGCCAGCAGCTCGGGACAGGAACTCTATGGCTGCACCTTC. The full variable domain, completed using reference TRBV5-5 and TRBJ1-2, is DAGVTQSPTHLIKTRGQQVTLRCSPISGHKSVSWYQQVLGQGPQFIFQYYEKEERGRGNFPDRFSARQFPNYSSELNVNALLLGDSALYLCASSSGQELYGCTFGSGTRLTVV.

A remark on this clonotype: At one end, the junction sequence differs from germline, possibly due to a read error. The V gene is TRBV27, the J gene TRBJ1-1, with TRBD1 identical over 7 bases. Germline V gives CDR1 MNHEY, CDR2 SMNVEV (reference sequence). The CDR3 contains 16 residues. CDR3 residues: CASSLGRAGGNPEAFF. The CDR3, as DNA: TGTGCCAGCAGTTTAGGCAGGGCAGGGGGGAACCCTGAAGCTTTCTTT.

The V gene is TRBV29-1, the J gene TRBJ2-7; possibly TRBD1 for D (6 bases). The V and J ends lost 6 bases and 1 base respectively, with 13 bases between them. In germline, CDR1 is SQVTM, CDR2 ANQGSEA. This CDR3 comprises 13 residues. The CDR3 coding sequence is TGCAGCGTCCGGACAGTTGCTTCCTACGAGCAGTACTTC. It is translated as CSVRTVASYEQYF.

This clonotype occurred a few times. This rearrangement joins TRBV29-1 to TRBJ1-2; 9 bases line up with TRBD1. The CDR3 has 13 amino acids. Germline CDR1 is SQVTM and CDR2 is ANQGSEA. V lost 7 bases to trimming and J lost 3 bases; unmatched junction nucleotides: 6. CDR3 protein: CSGGRDRDYGYTF. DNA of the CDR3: TGCAGCGGGGGACGGGACAGGGACTATGGCTACACCTTC.

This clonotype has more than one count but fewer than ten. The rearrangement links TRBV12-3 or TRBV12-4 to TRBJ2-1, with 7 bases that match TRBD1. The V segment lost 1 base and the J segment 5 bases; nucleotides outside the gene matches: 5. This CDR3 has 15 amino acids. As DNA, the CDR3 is TGTGCCAGCAGTTTAGTTATACAGGGGAACAATGAGCAGTTCTTC. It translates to CASSLVIQGNNEQFF.

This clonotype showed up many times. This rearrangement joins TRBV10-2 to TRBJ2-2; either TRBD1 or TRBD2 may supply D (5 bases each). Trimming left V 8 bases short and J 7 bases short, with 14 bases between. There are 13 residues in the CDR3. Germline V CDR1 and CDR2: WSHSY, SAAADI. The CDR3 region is CASLSGQGGELFF. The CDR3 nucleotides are TGCGCCAGCCTCTCGGGGCAGGGCGGGGAGCTGTTTTTT.

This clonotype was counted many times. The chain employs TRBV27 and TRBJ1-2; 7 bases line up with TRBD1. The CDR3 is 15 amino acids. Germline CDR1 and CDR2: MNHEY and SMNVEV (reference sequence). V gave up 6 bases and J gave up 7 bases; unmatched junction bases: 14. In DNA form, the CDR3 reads TGTGCCAGCAGACCCCCTCCGATTACAGGGGTTGGCTACACCTTC. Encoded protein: CASRPPPITGVGYTF.

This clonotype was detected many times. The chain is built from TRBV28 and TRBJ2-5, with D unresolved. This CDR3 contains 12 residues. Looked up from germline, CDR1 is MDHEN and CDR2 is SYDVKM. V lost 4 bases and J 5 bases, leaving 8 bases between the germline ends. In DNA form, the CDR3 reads TGTGCCAGCAGTTCGAATCGGGAGACCCAGTACTTC. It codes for CASSSNRETQYF.